This is a list of T cell receptor beta chains from one sample in a study of blood T cell repertoires in COVID-19. Some clones are missing from TCRdb's copy, which holds only in-frame ones; the method was immunoSEQ multiplex PCR. The sample has 250,000 to 350,000 clones; 70% to 85% are singletons. Specimen: peripheral blood. The source of these receptors is a human donor with COVID-19, enrolled during active disease. The donor label of this sample is uncertain. The CDR3 runs from the conserved cysteine through the conserved F or W. A D gene is named only where the DNA matches it firmly. Only part of the rows carry a size: once, few, many, or a class if the clone is expanded.

d_call: TRBD1; v_call: TRBV7-2; j_call: TRBJ2-2; clone_size: .; cdr3_nt: TGTGCCAGCAGCTTAGTACCCACAGGGGCGGTCGGGGAGCTGTTTTTT; cdr3_aa: CASSLVPTGAVGELFF
d_call: .; v_call: TRBV18; j_call: TRBJ2-2; clone_size: once; cdr3_nt: TGTGCCAGCTCACCATCCAGGGCCCCGAACACCGGGGAGCTGTTTTTT; cdr3_aa: CASSPSRAPNTGELFF
d_call: .; v_call: TRBV28; j_call: TRBJ1-4; clone_size: .; cdr3_nt: TGTGCCAGCACCCTCAACAGCGGACCTAATGAAAAACTGTTTTTT; cdr3_aa: CASTLNSGPNEKLFF
d_call: TRBD1; v_call: TRBV19; j_call: TRBJ2-5; clone_size: .; cdr3_nt: TGTGCCAGTAGTCAGGGGGCCCAAGAGACCCAGTACTTC; cdr3_aa: CASSQGAQETQYF
d_call: .; v_call: TRBV7-9; j_call: TRBJ2-6; clone_size: few; cdr3_nt: TGTGCCAGCAGCTTAGCCTCTCCTCTCTCTGGGGCCAACGTCCTGACTTTC; cdr3_aa: CASSLASPLSGANVLTF
d_call: TRBD2; v_call: TRBV3-1/TRBV3-2; j_call: TRBJ2-5; clone_size: .; cdr3_nt: TGTGCCAGCAGCCAAGCGAGAAGCGGGAAGGTGGAGACCCAGTACTTC; cdr3_aa: CASSQARSGKVETQYF
d_call: TRBD2; v_call: TRBV29-1; j_call: TRBJ2-7; clone_size: .; cdr3_nt: TGCAGCGTCCGACCCAGCGGGAGCCACGAGCAGTACTTC; cdr3_aa: CSVRPSGSHEQYF
d_call: .; v_call: TRBV30; j_call: TRBJ2-5; clone_size: .; cdr3_nt: TGTGCCTGGCGCGGGAATCCGGAGACCCAGTACTTC; cdr3_aa: CAWRGNPETQYF
d_call: TRBD2; v_call: TRBV24-1; j_call: TRBJ2-1; clone_size: .; cdr3_nt: TGTGCCACCGGAGAGGGACTAGCGGGTGACAATGAGCAGTTCTTC; cdr3_aa: CATGEGLAGDNEQFF
d_call: .; v_call: TRBV7-9; j_call: TRBJ1-6; clone_size: .; cdr3_nt: TGTGCCAGCAGCTGGGAGGGGGTTCCAAATTCACCCCTCCACTTT; cdr3_aa: CASSWEGVPNSPLHF
d_call: TRBD1; v_call: TRBV27; j_call: TRBJ1-5; clone_size: .; cdr3_nt: TGTGCCAGCAGTTTACGGCGGGGGACAGGAGCGGATTATCAGCCCCAGCATTTT; cdr3_aa: CASSLRRGTGADYQPQHF
d_call: TRBD2; v_call: TRBV5-6; j_call: TRBJ2-1; clone_size: .; cdr3_nt: TGTGCCAGCAGCTGGCGACTAGCGGGAGCCCATGAGCAGTTCTTC; cdr3_aa: CASSWRLAGAHEQFF
d_call: .; v_call: TRBV19; j_call: TRBJ1-3; clone_size: .; cdr3_nt: TGTGCCAGTAGTACCCGACAGTCGTCTGGAAACACCATATATTTT; cdr3_aa: CASSTRQSSGNTIYF
d_call: .; v_call: TRBV18; j_call: TRBJ2-1; clone_size: few; cdr3_nt: TGTGCCAGCTCACCACTTGGGAGCGGAGTCTCCTACAATGAGCAGTTCTTC; cdr3_aa: CASSPLGSGVSYNEQFF
d_call: .; v_call: TRBV12-3/TRBV12-4; j_call: TRBJ1-6; clone_size: .; cdr3_nt: TGTGCCAGCAGGCTAGGGAGGGTTTCACCCCTCCACTTT; cdr3_aa: CASRLGRVSPLHF
d_call: TRBD2; v_call: TRBV4-3; j_call: TRBJ2-1; clone_size: .; cdr3_nt: TGCGCCAGCAGCCTATCTGCGGGAGCTTACAATGAGCAGTTCTTC; cdr3_aa: CASSLSAGAYNEQFF
d_call: TRBD1; v_call: TRBV10-3; j_call: TRBJ2-1; clone_size: .; cdr3_nt: TGTGCCATCAGCAACCGGGACAGGGGCAATGAGCAGTTCTTC; cdr3_aa: CAISNRDRGNEQFF
d_call: TRBD2; v_call: TRBV28; j_call: TRBJ2-1; clone_size: once; cdr3_nt: TGTGCCAGCAGTCCTGGGGGGGGACTAGCGGGAGTTTCGGATGAGCAGTTCTTC; cdr3_aa: CASSPGGGLAGVSDEQFF
d_call: .; v_call: TRBV11-2; j_call: TRBJ2-7; clone_size: .; cdr3_nt: TGTGCCAGCAGCTTGGACCCGGGGAGCTCCTACGAGCAGTACTTC; cdr3_aa: CASSLDPGSSYEQYF
d_call: TRBD1; v_call: TRBV28; j_call: TRBJ2-7; clone_size: .; cdr3_nt: TGTGCCAGCAGTTGGGCCCAGAGGGACAGCTCCTACGAGCAGTACTTC; cdr3_aa: CASSWAQRDSSYEQYF
d_call: TRBD2; v_call: TRBV27; j_call: TRBJ2-1; clone_size: .; cdr3_nt: TGTGCCAGCAGTTTATCAGGCGGGAGCCCCCCCAATGAGCAGTTCTTC; cdr3_aa: CASSLSGGSPPNEQFF
d_call: TRBD1; v_call: TRBV7-3; j_call: TRBJ1-1; clone_size: .; cdr3_nt: TGTGCCAGCAGCCAAGCCATCGGGACAGTCACTGAAGCTTTCTTT; cdr3_aa: CASSQAIGTVTEAFF
d_call: .; v_call: TRBV6-6; j_call: TRBJ1-5; clone_size: .; cdr3_nt: TGTGCCAGCAGTTACGACAGGAGCAATCAGCCCCAGCATTTT; cdr3_aa: CASSYDRSNQPQHF
d_call: .; v_call: TRBV5-1; j_call: TRBJ1-1; clone_size: .; cdr3_nt: TGCGCCAGCAGCTTGACAGACCTGAACACTGAAGCTTTCTTT; cdr3_aa: CASSLTDLNTEAFF
d_call: .; v_call: TRBV5-1; j_call: TRBJ2-6; clone_size: .; cdr3_nt: TGCGCCAGCAGCTCGCCCCAGGGTCCTGGGGCCAACGTCCTGACTTTC; cdr3_aa: CASSSPQGPGANVLTF
d_call: TRBD1; v_call: TRBV3-1/TRBV3-2; j_call: TRBJ2-5; clone_size: .; cdr3_nt: TGTGCCAGCAGCCAAGAACTAGGGGGCGAGACCCAGTACTTC; cdr3_aa: CASSQELGGETQYF
d_call: .; v_call: TRBV2; j_call: TRBJ2-2; clone_size: few; cdr3_nt: TGTGCCAGCAGTCCTTTTAAGGAGCTGTTTTTT; cdr3_aa: CASSPFKELFF
d_call: TRBD2; v_call: TRBV10-3; j_call: TRBJ2-5; clone_size: .; cdr3_nt: TGTGCCATCAGTGAGGGGGGAGGGGAAGAGACCCAGTACTTC; cdr3_aa: CAISEGGGEETQYF
d_call: .; v_call: TRBV11-2; j_call: TRBJ2-5; clone_size: .; cdr3_nt: TGTGCCAGCAGCCAAGAACGACTTCGGGAGACCCAGTACTTC; cdr3_aa: CASSQERLRETQYF
d_call: TRBD2; v_call: TRBV5-1; j_call: TRBJ2-1; clone_size: .; cdr3_nt: TGCGCCAGCAGCTCGGACTTAGAACTGGGACTAGCGGGACTTCCCTACAATGAGCAGTTCTTC; cdr3_aa: CASSSDLELGLAGLPYNEQFF
d_call: TRBD2; v_call: TRBV5-4; j_call: TRBJ2-1; clone_size: .; cdr3_nt: TGTGCCAGCAGCAAGGGACTAGCGGGAGTATCCCATGAGCAGTTCTTC; cdr3_aa: CASSKGLAGVSHEQFF
d_call: .; v_call: TRBV5-6; j_call: TRBJ1-2; clone_size: .; cdr3_nt: TGTGCCAGCAGCTTGGTTTCTCAGGGTGTTGGCTACACCTTC; cdr3_aa: CASSLVSQGVGYTF